One and the same sample provided the 20 T cell receptor beta chains below, sequenced in a study of post-analysis software for immune sequencing data (dated by TCRdb to about 2015). Overall study results and their limits: Roughly 5 TRBV segments, including TRBV5-6, TRBV5-1 and TRBV20-1, were significantly more frequent in patients than controls.

The antigens these receptors bind are not known. The protocol used for the library was PCR. Sequencing relied on an Illumina HiSeq 2500. To reduce PCR and sequencing biases, unique molecular identifiers were built into the TCR beta cDNA libraries. Clones were called with MiXCR by TCRdb after fastp trimmed the public reads at Q25, and only in-frame beta chains were retained. Each entry merges the rows of one CDR3 protein and shows their most common DNA and genes. The sample has a few hundred thousand distinct CDR3 sequences on record, under 55% of them singletons. The ten largest clones take up about 12% of the sample. What was sequenced was blood. Receptors were obtained from a girl aged 10 to 17 with multiple sclerosis.

The rearrangement joins TRBV20-1 to TRBJ2-7; tentative D call: TRBD2 (5 bases). This CDR3 spans 11 amino acids. In germline, CDR1 is DFQATT, CDR2 SNEGSKA (reference sequence). Trimming left V 3 bases short and J 5 bases short, with 8 bases between. For the CDR3, the DNA is TGCAGTGCTAGTTTGGAGGACGAGCAGTACTTC. This sequence encodes CSASLEDEQYF.

The rearrangement links TRBV29-1 to TRBJ2-1; D is ambiguous. V was shortened by 3 bases and J by 11 bases, with 11 bases between the two germline ends. The length of the CDR3 is 11 residues. Germline CDR1 reads SQVTM; CDR2 reads ANQGSEA. The CDR3: CSVDLREQQFF. In DNA, the CDR3 is TGCAGCGTTGACTTAAGGGAACAGCAGTTCTTC.

The chain has TRBV7-3 and TRBJ2-1; 14 bases align to TRBD2. This CDR3 comprises 18 residues. Per germline, CDR1 SGHTA and CDR2 FQGTGA. After removal of 5 bases from V and 3 bases from J, the junction contained 9 bases not matched to a gene. As DNA, the CDR3 is TGTGCCAGCAGCGCACCGGGACTAGCGGGAGTTGGCTACAATGAGCAGTTCTTC. Encoded protein: CASSAPGLAGVGYNEQFF.

The V and J genes are TRBV20-1 and TRBJ2-1; the match to TRBD1 covers 7 bases. The CDR3 is 13 residues long. Trimming at V came to 5 bases and at J to 8 bases, leaving 9 bases not matched to a gene. The V gene's germline CDR1 is DFQATT and CDR2 SNEGSKA (reference sequence). CDR3 loop: CSAPGQPGDEQFF. The CDR3 region has the DNA TGCAGTGCTCCGGGACAGCCAGGCGATGAGCAGTTCTTC.

The CDR3 is CASSLDGRANEQYF. For the CDR3, the DNA is TGCGCCAGCAGCTTGGACGGGAGGGCAAATGAGCAGTACTTC. The rearrangement uses TRBV5-1 and TRBJ2-7; 8 nucleotides match TRBD2. Per germline, CDR1 SGHRS and CDR2 YFSETQ. The CDR3 has 14 amino acids. J gave up 7 bases and V 0 bases, and 6 bases lay outside the gene matches.

There are a few counts of this clonotype. The V call is TRBV9, the J call TRBJ2-1; unclear D gene. Germline V lookup: CDR1 SGDLS, CDR2 YYNGEE. The V end was cut by 6 bases, the J end by 4 bases, with 29 bases between. The CDR3 spans 19 residues. CDR3 coding DNA: TGTGCCAGCACCCTAACTCGAACTCGAAGACGGGTGAATTACAATGAGCAGTTCTTC. Protein product: CASTLTRTRRRVNYNEQFF.

The V call is TRBV7-9, the J call TRBJ2-5; D is uncertain. The CDR3 consists of 12 residues. The ends were cut back, 6 bases at V and 1 base at J, with 6 bases in the middle. Germline V lookup: CDR1 SEHNR, CDR2 FQNEAQ (reference sequence). The CDR3 loop reads CASRILQETQYF. The CDR3 bases are TGTGCCAGCAGAATCCTCCAAGAGACCCAGTACTTC.

This clonotype was counted only a few times. The rearrangement uses TRBV4-2 and TRBJ2-1, with TRBD2 identical over 12 bases. Losses at the gene ends were 4 bases for V and 7 bases for J; bases not matched to a gene: 11. The CDR3 contains 17 residues. Germline values: CDR1 LGHNA, CDR2 YNFKEQ. The CDR3 DNA reads as TGTGCCAGCAGCCCCACCGTCACTAGCGGGAGGATAAATGAGCAGTTCTTC. Its translation: CASSPTVTSGRINEQFF.

This clonotype was picked up a small number of times. The chain has TRBV29-1 and TRBJ2-1; TRBD2 matches 8 bases. CDR3 length: 15 residues. V was clipped by 3 bases and J by 2 bases; unmatched bases: 6. Germline V gene data show CDR1 as SQVTM and CDR2 as ANQGSEA. The CDR3 loop is CSVEGTRITYNEQFF. The CDR3 nucleotides read TGCAGCGTTGAGGGGACTAGGATCACCTACAATGAGCAGTTCTTC.

The chain links TRBV27 to TRBJ2-1; TRBD1 agrees at 12 bases. CDR3 length: 16 amino acids. Trimming cost V 6 bases and J 6 bases; bases outside gene matches: 9. The germline V gene encodes CDR1 MNHEY and CDR2 SMNVEV (reference sequence). CDR3 DNA sequence: TGTGCCAGCAGGAGAGTCGGGGGACAGGGGGCCAATGAGCAGTTCTTC. Translating it yields CASRRVGGQGANEQFF.

The rearrangement links TRBV10-2 to TRBJ2-1; D is undetermined. CDR3 length: 14 residues. Trimming removed 2 bases at V and 4 bases at J, with 9 bases between. CDR1 is WSHSY and CDR2 is SAAADI in the germline V gene. CDR3 sequence: CASSEGVGYNEQFF. CDR3 bases: TGCGCCAGCAGTGAGGGGGTTGGGTACAATGAGCAGTTCTTC.

The chain combines TRBV6-5 with TRBJ2-3; 12 bases are shared with TRBD2. The junction had 5 bases not matched to a gene; V was cut back by 2 bases and J by 8 bases. The germline gives CDR1 MNHEY, CDR2 SVGAGI. This CDR3 contains 15 residues. The DNA of the CDR3 is TGTGCCAGCAGTTACCCGACTAGCGGGGGAGGTACGCAGTATTTT. It is translated as CASSYPTSGGGTQYF.

The gene calls are TRBV5-1 and TRBJ2-1, with 13 bases identical to TRBD2. After removal of 4 bases from V and 2 bases from J, the junction contained 9 bases not matched to a gene. CDR1 and CDR2 (germline): SGHRS, YFSETQ. The CDR3 covers 18 residues. For the CDR3, the DNA is TGCGCCAGCAGCCCGGGACTAGCGGGACAAATCGCCTACAATGAGCAGTTCTTC. Its protein is CASSPGLAGQIAYNEQFF.

The rearrangement links TRBV6-6 to TRBJ1-4; D remains unclear. The CDR3 runs to 17 residues. Germline V gene lookup returns CDR1 MNHNY and CDR2 SVGAGI (reference sequence). V dropped 6 bases and J dropped 0 bases, with 17 bases sitting between them. This CDR3 is CASRGIFDGSTNEKLFF. For the CDR3, the DNA is TGTGCCAGCAGGGGGATCTTCGACGGTTCAACTAATGAAAAACTGTTTTTT.

In its sample, this clonotype was seen once. The V call is TRBV28, the J call TRBJ1-1; 8 nucleotides agree with TRBD1. The CDR3 sequence is 12 residues long. V shed 7 bases, J shed 8 bases, and the junction held 6 bases outside the gene matches. Germline assignment: CDR1 MDHEN and CDR2 SYDVKM. The CDR3 DNA reads as TGTGCCAGCATCGGGACAGGCCACGAAGCTTTCTTT. The encoded protein is CASIGTGHEAFF.

The chain links TRBV10-3 to TRBJ2-7; perhaps TRBD2 as D (7 bases). Trimming removed 2 bases at V and 3 bases at J, with 23 bases between. This CDR3 has 18 residues. Per germline, CDR1 ENHRY and CDR2 SYGVKD. In DNA form, the CDR3 reads TGTGCCATCAGTGAGAGTAGGGGGAGGGGAGGAAACGTCTACGAGCAGTACTTC. This codes for CAISESRGRGGNVYEQYF.

This clonotype showed up many times. This chain connects TRBV29-1 to TRBJ2-7; perhaps D is TRBD1 or TRBD2 (6 bases each). Looked up from germline, CDR1 is SQVTM and CDR2 is ANQGSEA. Between the trimmed V and J ends, which lost 7 bases and 0 bases, there was a span of 10 bases. This CDR3 contains 12 residues. The CDR3 DNA sequence: TGCAGCGCGGGGGCTGACTCCTACGAGCAGTACTTC. This codes for CSAGADSYEQYF.

The V and J genes are TRBV7-9 and TRBJ2-7, with D perhaps TRBD2 (6 bases). V gave up 7 bases and J gave up 2 bases, with 18 bases separating them. This CDR3 contains 15 residues. Germline lookup yields CDR1 SEHNR and CDR2 FQNEAQ (reference sequence). The CDR3: CASTTGPSAPYEQYF. The CDR3 DNA is TGTGCCAGCACCACGGGGCCTAGCGCTCCCTACGAGCAGTACTTC.

In this sample, this clonotype turned up a few times. J is TRBJ1-2 and V is TRBV29-1, with 9 bases matching TRBD1. There are 13 residues in the CDR3. V lost 0 bases and J lost 8; bases outside the gene matches: 4. Germline lookup yields CDR1 SQVTM and CDR2 ANQGSEA. The CDR3 loop reads CSVEDRDRDGYTF. The CDR3 nucleotides are TGCAGCGTTGAAGACCGGGACAGGGACGGCTACACCTTC.

Many counts were recorded for this clonotype. The chain employs TRBV5-1 and TRBJ2-4; D unresolved. Germline V lookup: CDR1 SGHRS, CDR2 YFSETQ. V was trimmed by 0 bases and J by 4 bases, leaving 14 bases between them. The CDR3 sequence is 16 residues long. DNA of the CDR3: TGCGCCAGCAGCTTGGCCCAGGTCCTGGGGAAAAACATTCAGTACTTC. It is translated as CASSLAQVLGKNIQYF. Full variable domain (outside the CDR3, taken from reference TRBV5-1 and TRBJ2-4): KAGVTQTPRYLIKTRGQQVTLSCSPISGHRSVSWYQQTPGQGLQFLFEYFSETQRNKGNFPGRFSGRQFSNSRSEMNVSTLELGDSALYLCASSLAQVLGKNIQYFGAGTRLSVL.